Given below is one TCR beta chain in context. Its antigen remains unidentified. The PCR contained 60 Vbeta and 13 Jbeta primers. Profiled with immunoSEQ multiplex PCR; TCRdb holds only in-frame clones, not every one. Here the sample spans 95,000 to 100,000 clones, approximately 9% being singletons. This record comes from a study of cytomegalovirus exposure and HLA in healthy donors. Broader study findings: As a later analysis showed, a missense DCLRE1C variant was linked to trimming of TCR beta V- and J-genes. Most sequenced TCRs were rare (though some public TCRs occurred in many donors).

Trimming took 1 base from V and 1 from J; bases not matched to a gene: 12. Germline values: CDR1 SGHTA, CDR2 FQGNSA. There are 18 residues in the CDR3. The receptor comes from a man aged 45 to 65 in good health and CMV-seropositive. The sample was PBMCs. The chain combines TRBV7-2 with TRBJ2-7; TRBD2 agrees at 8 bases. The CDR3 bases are TGTGCCAGCAGCTTAGTGGCGGGAGGCACCTATACTTCCTACGAGCAGTACTTC. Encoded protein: CASSLVAGGTYTSYEQYF.